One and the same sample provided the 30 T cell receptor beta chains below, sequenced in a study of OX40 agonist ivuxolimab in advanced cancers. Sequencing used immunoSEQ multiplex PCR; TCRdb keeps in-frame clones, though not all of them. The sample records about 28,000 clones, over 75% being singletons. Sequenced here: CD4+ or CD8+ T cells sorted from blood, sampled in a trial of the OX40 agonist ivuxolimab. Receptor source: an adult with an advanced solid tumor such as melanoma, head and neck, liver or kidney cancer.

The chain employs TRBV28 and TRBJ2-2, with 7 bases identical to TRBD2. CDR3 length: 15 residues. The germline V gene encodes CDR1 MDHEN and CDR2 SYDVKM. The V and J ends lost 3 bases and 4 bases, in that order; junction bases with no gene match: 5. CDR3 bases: TGTGCCAGCAGTTTCCGGGGGGTTCGCACCGGGGAGCTGTTTTTT. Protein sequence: CASSFRGVRTGELFF. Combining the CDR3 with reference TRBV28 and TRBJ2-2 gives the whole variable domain DVKVTQSSRYLVKRTGEKVFLECVQDMDHENMFWYRQDPGLGLRLIYFSYDVKMKEKGDIPEGYSVSREKKERFSLILESASTNQTSMYLCASSFRGVRTGELFFGEGSRLTVL.

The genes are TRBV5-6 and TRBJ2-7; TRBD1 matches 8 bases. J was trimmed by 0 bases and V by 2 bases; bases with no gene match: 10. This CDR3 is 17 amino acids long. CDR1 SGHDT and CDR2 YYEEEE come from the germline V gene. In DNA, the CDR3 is TGTGCCAGCAGCTTTGGGGGTCCAGGGGGCGCCTCCTACGAGCAGTACTTC. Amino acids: CASSFGGPGGASYEQYF.

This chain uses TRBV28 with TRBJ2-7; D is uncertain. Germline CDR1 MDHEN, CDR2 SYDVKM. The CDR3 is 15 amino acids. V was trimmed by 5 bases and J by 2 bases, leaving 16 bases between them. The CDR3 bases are TGTGCCAGCAGTCTCTCCCCGGTCTTTACCTACGAGCAGTACTTC. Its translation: CASSLSPVFTYEQYF.

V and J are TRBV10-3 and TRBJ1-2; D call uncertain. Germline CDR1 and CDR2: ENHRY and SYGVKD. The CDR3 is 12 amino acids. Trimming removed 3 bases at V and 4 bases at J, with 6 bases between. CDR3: CAISDGVYGYTF. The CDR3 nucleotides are TGTGCCATCAGTGACGGAGTCTATGGCTACACCTTC.

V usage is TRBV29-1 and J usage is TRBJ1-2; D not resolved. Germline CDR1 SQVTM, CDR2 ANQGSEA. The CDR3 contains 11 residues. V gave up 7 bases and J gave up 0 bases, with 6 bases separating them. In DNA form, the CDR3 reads TGCAGCGCGAGGTCTAACTATGGCTACACCTTC. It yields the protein CSARSNYGYTF.

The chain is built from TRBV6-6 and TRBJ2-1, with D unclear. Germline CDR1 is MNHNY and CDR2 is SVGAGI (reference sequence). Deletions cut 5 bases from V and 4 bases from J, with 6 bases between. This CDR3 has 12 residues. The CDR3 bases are TGTGCCAGCAGTGGTCAGTACAATGAGCAGTTCTTC. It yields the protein CASSGQYNEQFF.

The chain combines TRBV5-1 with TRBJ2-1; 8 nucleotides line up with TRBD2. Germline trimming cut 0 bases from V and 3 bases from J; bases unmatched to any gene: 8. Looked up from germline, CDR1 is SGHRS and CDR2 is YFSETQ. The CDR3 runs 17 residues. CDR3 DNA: TGCGCCAGCAGCTTGGTTGCGGGGGGTACTGTCTACAATGAGCAGTTCTTC. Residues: CASSLVAGGTVYNEQFF.

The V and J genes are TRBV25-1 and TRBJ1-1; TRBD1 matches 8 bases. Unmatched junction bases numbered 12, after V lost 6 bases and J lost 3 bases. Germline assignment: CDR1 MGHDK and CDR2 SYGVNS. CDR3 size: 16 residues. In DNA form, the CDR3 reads TGTGCCAGCAGCAAAGGACAGGGAGTGTTGGACACTGAAGCTTTCTTT. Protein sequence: CASSKGQGVLDTEAFF.

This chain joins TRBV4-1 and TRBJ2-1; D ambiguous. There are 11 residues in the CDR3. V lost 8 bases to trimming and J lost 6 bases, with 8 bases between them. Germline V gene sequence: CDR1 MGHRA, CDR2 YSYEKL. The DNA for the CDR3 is TGCGCCAGCCGGGCTAGCAATGAGCAGTTCTTC. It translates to CASRASNEQFF.

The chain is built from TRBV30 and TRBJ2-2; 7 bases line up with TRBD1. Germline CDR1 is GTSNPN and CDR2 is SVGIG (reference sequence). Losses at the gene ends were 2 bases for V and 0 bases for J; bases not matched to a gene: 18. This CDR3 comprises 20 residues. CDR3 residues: CAWSHSILTGPVTNTGELFF. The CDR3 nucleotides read TGTGCCTGGAGTCATTCGATTCTGACAGGGCCTGTGACGAACACCGGGGAGCTGTTTTTT.

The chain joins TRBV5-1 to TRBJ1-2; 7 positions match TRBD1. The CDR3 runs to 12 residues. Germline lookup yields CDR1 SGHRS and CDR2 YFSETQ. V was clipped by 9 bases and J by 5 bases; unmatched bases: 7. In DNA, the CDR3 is TGCGCCATACGTACAGGGGAGTATGGCTACACCTTC. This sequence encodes CAIRTGEYGYTF.

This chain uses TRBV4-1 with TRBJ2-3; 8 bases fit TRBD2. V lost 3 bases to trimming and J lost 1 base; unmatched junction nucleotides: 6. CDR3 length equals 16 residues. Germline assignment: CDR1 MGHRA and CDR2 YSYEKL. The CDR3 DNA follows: TGCGCCAGCAGCCAGTCCTCGCGGGGGGGCACAGATACGCAGTATTTT. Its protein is CASSQSSRGGTDTQYF.

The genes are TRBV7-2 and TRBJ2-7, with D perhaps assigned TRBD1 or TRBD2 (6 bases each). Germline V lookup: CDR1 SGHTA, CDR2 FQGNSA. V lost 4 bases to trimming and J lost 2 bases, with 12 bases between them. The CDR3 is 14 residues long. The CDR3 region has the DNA TGTGCCAGCAGCTGGGACGGGGGCCCCTACGAGCAGTACTTC. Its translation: CASSWDGGPYEQYF.

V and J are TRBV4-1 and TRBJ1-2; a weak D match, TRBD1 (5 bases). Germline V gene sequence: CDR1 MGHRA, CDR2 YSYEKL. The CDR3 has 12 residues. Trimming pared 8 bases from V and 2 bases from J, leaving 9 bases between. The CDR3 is CASSGPNYGYTF. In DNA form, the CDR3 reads TGCGCCAGCTCGGGACCGAACTATGGCTACACCTTC.

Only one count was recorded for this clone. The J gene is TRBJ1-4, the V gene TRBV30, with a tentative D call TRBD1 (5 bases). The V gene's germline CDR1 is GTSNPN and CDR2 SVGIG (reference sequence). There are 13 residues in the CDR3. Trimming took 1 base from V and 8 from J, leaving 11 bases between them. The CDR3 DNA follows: TGTGCCTGGAGTGAAGGGGCGGTGGAAAAACTGTTTTTT. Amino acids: CAWSEGAVEKLFF.

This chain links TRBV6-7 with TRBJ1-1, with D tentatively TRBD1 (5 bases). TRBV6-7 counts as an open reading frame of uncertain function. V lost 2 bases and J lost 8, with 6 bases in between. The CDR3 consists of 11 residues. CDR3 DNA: TGTGCCAGCAGTTACGGGGGGGAAGCTTTCTTT. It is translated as CASSYGGEAFF.

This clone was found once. CDR3 amino acids: CASKDRGLGGQPQHF. The DNA for the CDR3 is TGTGCCAGCAAGGACAGGGGTCTCGGCGGTCAGCCCCAGCATTTT. V usage is TRBV6-1 and J usage is TRBJ1-5, with 9 bases lining up with TRBD1. Germline values: CDR1 MNHNS, CDR2 SASEGT. There are 15 residues in the CDR3. With 7 bases clipped from V and 6 bases from J, the junction kept 10 bases outside the gene matches.

Written as DNA, the CDR3 is TGTGCCAGCAGTTACTCTGACCCCGGGACCCAGTACTTC. Amino acid sequence: CASSYSDPGTQYF. The genes are TRBV6-5 and TRBJ2-5; D is unclear. CDR1 is MNHEY and CDR2 is SVGAGI in the germline V gene. The CDR3 is 13 amino acids. Trimming pared 0 bases from V and 7 bases from J, leaving 9 bases between.

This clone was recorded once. The CDR3 loop is CASTRGSYNSPLHF. In DNA, the CDR3 is TGTGCCAGCACGCGGGGCTCCTATAATTCACCCCTCCACTTT. The chain carries TRBV2 and TRBJ1-6; D uncertain. Germline V gives CDR1 SNHLY, CDR2 FYNNEI. CDR3 length: 14 residues. The germline V and J ends were trimmed by 7 bases and 0 bases, with 7 bases remaining between them.

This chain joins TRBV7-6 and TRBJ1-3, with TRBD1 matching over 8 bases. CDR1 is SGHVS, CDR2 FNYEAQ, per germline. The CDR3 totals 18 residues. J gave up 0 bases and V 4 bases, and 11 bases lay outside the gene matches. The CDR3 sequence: CASSYSGTGSNSGNTIYF. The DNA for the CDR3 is TGTGCCAGCAGCTACTCCGGGACAGGTTCCAACTCTGGAAACACCATATATTTT. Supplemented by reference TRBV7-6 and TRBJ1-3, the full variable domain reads GAGVSQSPRYKVTKRGQDVALRCDPISGHVSLYWYRQALGQGPEFLTYFNYEAQQDKSGLPNDRFSAERPEGSISTLTIQRTEQRDSAMYRCASSYSGTGSNSGNTIYFGEGSWLTVV.

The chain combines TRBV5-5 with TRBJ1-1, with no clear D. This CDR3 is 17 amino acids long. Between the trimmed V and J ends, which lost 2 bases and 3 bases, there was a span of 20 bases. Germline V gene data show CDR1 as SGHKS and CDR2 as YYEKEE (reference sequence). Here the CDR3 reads CASSFAEGTPRDTEAFF. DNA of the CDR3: TGTGCCAGCAGCTTTGCGGAGGGAACCCCTAGGGACACTGAAGCTTTCTTT.

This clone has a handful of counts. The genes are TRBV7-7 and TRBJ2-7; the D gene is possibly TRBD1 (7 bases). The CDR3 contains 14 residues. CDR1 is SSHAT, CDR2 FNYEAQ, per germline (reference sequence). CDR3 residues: CASGPQGQAAEQYF. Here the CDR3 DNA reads TGTGCTAGCGGTCCTCAAGGACAGGCGGCCGAGCAGTACTTC. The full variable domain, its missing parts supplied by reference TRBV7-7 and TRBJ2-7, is GAGVSQSPRYKVTKRGQDVTLRCDPISSHATLYWYQQALGQGPEFLTYFNYEAQPDKSGLPSDRFSAERPEGSISTLTIQRTEQRDSAMYRCASGPQGQAAEQYFGPGTRLTVT.

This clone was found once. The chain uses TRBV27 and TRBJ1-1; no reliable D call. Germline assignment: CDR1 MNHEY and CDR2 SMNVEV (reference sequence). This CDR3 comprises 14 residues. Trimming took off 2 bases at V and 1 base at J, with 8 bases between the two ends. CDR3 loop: CASSLIHRNTEAFF. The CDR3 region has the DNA TGTGCCAGCAGTTTAATCCACAGGAACACTGAAGCTTTCTTT.

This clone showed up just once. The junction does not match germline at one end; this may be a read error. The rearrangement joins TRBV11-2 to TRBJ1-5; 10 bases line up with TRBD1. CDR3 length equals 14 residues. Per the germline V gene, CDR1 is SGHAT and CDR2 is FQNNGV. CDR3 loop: CARSLGQGNQPQHF. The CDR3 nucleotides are TGTGCCCGCAGCTTGGGACAGGGGAATCAGCCCCAGCATTTT.

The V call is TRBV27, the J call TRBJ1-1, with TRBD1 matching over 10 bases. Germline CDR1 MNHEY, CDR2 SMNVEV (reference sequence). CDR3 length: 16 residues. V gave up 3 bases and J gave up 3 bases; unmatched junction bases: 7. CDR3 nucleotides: TGTGCCAGCAGTTTTGACAGGGGGCTTGAGGACACTGAAGCTTTCTTT. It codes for CASSFDRGLEDTEAFF.

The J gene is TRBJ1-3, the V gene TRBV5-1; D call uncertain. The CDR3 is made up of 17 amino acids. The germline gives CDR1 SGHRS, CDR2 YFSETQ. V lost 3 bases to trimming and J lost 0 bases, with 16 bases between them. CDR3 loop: CASSSGPTMFSGNTIYF. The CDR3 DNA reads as TGCGCCAGCAGCTCAGGACCGACCATGTTCTCTGGAAACACCATATATTTT.

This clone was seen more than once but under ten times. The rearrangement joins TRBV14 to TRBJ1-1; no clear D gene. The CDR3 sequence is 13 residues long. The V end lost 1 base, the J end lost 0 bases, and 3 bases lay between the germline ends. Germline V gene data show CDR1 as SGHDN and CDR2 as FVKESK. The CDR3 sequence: CASSQVVNTEAFF. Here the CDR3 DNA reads TGTGCCAGCAGCCAAGTAGTGAACACTGAAGCTTTCTTT.

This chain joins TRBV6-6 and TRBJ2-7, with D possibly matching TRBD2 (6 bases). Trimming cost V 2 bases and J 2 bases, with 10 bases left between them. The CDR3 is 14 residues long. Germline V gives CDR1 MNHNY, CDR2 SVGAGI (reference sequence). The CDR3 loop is CASSYRGGAYEQYF. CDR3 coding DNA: TGTGCCAGCAGTTACCGCGGAGGGGCCTACGAGCAGTACTTC.

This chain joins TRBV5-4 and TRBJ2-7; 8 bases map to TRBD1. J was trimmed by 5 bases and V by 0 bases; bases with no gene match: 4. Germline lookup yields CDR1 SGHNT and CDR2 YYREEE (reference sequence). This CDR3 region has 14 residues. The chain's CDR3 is CASSLVPGGDEQYF. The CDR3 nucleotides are TGTGCCAGCAGCTTGGTTCCAGGGGGCGACGAGCAGTACTTC. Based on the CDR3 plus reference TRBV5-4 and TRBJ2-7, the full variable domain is ETGVTQSPTHLIKTRGQQVTLRCSSQSGHNTVSWYQQALGQGPQFIFQYYREEENGRGNFPPRFSGLQFPNYSSELNVNALELDDSALYLCASSLVPGGDEQYFGPGTRLTVT.

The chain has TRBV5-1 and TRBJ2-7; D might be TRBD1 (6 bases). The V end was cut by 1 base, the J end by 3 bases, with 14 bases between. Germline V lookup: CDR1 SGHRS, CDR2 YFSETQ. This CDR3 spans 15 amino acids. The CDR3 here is CASSLSQGIFYEQYF. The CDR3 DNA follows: TGCGCCAGCAGCTTGAGCCAGGGGATTTTCTACGAGCAGTACTTC. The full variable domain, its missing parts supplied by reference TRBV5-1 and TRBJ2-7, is KAGVTQTPRYLIKTRGQQVTLSCSPISGHRSVSWYQQTPGQGLQFLFEYFSETQRNKGNFPGRFSGRQFSNSRSEMNVSTLELGDSALYLCASSLSQGIFYEQYFGPGTRLTVT.